This T cell receptor beta chain comes out of a study of shared clonotypes between healthy human individuals. General study findings and limits: Clonotypes which were not shared had lower generation probabilities than clonotypes that all four donors shared. As a rule, naive subsets had a larger estimated richness than memory subsets.

Original data processing: Filtering of immunoSEQ junctional sequences could not match full-length read filtering. Method: immunoSEQ multiplex PCR; TCRdb's copy keeps in-frame clones and lacks some. That table furnishes V, J and clone size, whereas the DNA furnished D and trimming. This repertoire shows some 2 million clones, over 85% found once; its top ten account for under 0.15%. For this clone: Its antigen is currently unknown.

V was cut by 2 bases and J by 2 bases, with 13 bases left in between. CDR1 and CDR2 from the germline V gene are KGHSH and LQKENI. CDR3 length: 15 amino acids. Donors, healthy HIV-negative adults, lacked recent acute infections or vaccinations. The V and J genes are TRBV18 and TRBJ2-7; D might be TRBD1 (6 bases). Material for sequencing was naive CD4+ T cells sorted from blood. Subset given: CD45RA+ positively selected. The receptor's source is a man aged 18 to 30 in good health. CDR3 in DNA: TGTGCCAGCTCACCATCGACCCAGGGGACCTACGAGCAGTACTTC. Encoded protein: CASSPSTQGTYEQYF. Full variable domain (missing parts from reference TRBV18 and TRBJ2-7): NAGVMQNPRHLVRRRGQEARLRCSPMKGHSHVYWYRQLPEEGLKFMVYLQKENIIDESGMPKERFSAEFPKEGPSILRIQQVVRGDSAAYFCASSPSTQGTYEQYFGPGTRLTVT.